This T cell receptor (beta chain) is from a study of cytomegalovirus exposure and HLA in healthy donors. Study in general: Ancestry clustering placed around 81% of approximately 370 genotyped donors in the Caucasian-associated cluster.

Worth noting for this clone: What it binds is unknown. Mismatch with germline at one junction end may stem from a read error.

Points from the study as a whole: A later analysis found most CMV-associated TCR beta chains apparently HLA-restricted. Most likely, a cluster of highly shared sequence variants arose as a sequencing artifact.

Both 60 Vbeta primers and 13 Jbeta primers went into the PCR. Clones were sequenced by immunoSEQ multiplex PCR, and TCRdb holds only the in-frame ones, with some missing. The table has some 100,000 clones, about 77% seen once. Germline V gene data show CDR1 as SEHNR and CDR2 as FQNEAQ (reference sequence). The CDR3 totals 17 residues. The sequencing sample was made of PBMCs. The J gene is TRBJ2-7, the V gene TRBV7-9; 7 positions agree with TRBD2. This sequence originates from a woman between 45 and 60 years old in good health and CMV-seropositive. The DNA for the CDR3 is TGTTCCAGCAGCAGACGGGACCGGGGAGGGCCGATCTACGAGCAGTACTTC. Translation: CSSSRRDRGGPIYEQYF. Full variable domain (rest looked up from reference TRBV7-9 and TRBJ2-7): DTGVSQNPRHKITKRGQNVTFRCDPISEHNRLYWYRQTLGQGPEFLTYFQNEAQLEKSRLLSDRFSAERPKGSFSTLEIQRTEQGDSAMYLCSSSRRDRGGPIYEQYFGPGTRLTVT.